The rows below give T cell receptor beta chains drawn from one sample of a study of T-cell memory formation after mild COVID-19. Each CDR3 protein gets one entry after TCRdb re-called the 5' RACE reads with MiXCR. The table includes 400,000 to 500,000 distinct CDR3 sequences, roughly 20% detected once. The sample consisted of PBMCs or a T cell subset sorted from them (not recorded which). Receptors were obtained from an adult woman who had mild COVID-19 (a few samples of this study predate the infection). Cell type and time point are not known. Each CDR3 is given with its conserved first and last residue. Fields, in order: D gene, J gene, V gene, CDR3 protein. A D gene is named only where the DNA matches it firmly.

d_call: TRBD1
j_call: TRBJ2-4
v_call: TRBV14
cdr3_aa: CASSPGGTIQYF

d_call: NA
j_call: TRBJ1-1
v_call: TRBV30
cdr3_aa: CAWSSGVWTEAFF

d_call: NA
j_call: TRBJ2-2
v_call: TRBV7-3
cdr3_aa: CASSSQATGELFF

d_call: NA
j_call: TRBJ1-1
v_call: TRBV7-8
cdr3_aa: CASSLFWENTEAFF

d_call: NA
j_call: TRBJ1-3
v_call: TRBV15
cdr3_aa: CATSRDTAGVISGNTIYF

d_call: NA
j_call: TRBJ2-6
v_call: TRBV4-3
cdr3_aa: CASSQEELVGANVLTF

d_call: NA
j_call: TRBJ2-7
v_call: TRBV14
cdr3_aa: CASSRFGVGNEQYF

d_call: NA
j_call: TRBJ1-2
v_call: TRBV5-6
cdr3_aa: CASSLSQLYGYTF

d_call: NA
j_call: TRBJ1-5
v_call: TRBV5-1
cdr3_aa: CASSSGDSPNQPQHF

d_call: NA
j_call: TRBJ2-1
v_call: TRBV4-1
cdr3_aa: CASSHLTGLLYNEQFF

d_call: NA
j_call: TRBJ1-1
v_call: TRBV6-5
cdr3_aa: CASSYGQGANEAFF

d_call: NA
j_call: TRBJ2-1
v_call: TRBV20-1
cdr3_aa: CSASRSQGYMGYNEQFF

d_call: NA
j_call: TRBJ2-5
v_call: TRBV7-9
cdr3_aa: CASSLVAGSKTQYF

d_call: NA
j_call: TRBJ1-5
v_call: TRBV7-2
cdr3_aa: CASSLDSSRNQPQHF

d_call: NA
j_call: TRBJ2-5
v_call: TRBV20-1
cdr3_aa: CSARVGGWKETQYF

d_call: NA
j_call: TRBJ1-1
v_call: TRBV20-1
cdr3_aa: CSASPGAGETEAFF

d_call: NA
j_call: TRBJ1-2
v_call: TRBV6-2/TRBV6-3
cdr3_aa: CASSYVQECTF

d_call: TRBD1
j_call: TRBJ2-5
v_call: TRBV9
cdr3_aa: CASSVGPGAGGQETQYF

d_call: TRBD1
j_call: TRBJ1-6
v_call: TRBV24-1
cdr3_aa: CATSETGLSPLHF

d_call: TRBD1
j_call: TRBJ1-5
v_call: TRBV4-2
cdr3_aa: CASSQGQGTGQPQHF

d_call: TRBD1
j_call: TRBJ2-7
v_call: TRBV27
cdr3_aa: CASSIGPPGQGYEQYF

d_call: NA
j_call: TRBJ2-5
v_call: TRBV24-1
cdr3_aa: CATSDPGLQETQYF

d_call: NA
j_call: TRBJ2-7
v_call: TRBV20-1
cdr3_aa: CSARNPWNSYEQYF

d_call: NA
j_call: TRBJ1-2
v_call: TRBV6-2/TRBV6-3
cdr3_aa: CASGQGIGYTF

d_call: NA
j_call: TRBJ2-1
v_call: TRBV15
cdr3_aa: CATSRGPINTASYNEQFF

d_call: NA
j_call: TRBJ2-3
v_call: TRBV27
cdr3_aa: CATIEPVGRTDTQYF

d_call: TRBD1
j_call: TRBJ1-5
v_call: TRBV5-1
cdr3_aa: CASSLGGQGPQPQHF

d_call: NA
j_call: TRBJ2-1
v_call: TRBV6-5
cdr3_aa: CASSYSARINEQFF

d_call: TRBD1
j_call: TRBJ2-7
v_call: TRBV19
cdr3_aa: CASKGTGSSYEQYF

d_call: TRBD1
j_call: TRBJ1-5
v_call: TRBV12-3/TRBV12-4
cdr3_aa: CASSKMTGGFGNQPQHF

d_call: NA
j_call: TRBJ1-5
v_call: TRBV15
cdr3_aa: CATSRDQGRGQPQHF

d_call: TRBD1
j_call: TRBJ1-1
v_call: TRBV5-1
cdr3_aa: CASSLRANRGLTEAFF

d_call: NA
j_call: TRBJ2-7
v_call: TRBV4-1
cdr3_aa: CASSINTHGAEQYF

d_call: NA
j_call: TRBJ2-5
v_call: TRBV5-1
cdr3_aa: CASSFPRWSGETQYF

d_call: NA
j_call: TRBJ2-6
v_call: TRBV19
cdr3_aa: CASTLSGANVLTF

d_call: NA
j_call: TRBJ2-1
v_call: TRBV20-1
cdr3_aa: CSARSGLPISSYNEQFF

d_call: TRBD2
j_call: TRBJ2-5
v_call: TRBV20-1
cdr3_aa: CSARTSGRGETQYF

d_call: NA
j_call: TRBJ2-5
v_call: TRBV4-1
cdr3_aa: CASSHTSSQETQYF

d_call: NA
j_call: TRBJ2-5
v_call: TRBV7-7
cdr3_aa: CASSTRTDGGTQYF

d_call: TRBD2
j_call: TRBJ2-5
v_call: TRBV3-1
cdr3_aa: CASSQDASGNQETQYF

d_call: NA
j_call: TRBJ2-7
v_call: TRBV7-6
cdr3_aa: CASSPGTAEQYF

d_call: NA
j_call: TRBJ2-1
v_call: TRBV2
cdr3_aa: CASTEGGRNEQFF

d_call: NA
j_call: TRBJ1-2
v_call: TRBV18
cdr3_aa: CASSPMSDGYTF

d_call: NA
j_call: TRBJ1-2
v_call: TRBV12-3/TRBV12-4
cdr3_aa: CASSFLGTDYGYTF

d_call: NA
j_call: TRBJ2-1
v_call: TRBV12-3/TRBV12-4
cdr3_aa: CASSPRLVSSYNEQFF

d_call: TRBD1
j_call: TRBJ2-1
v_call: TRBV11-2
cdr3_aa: CASSPTTGRGYNEQFF

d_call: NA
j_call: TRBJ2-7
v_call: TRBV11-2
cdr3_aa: CASSLDRYEQYF

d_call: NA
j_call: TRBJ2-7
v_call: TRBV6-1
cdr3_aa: CASSEKGTGSYEQYF

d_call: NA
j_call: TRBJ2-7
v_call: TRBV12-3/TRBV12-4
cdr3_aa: CASRSSGLGYEQYF

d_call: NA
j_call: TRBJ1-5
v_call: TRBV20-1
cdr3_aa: CSAHRVGQPQHF

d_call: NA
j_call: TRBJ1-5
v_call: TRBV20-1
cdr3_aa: CSGLRGSNQPQHF

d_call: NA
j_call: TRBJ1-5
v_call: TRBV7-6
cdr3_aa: CASSLGSWKPQHF

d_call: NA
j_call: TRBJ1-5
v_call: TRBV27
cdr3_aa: CASSLSSGLSNQPQHF

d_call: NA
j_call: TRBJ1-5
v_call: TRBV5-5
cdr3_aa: CASSLDGSGQPQHF

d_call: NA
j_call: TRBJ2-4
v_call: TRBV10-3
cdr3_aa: CALGGGRAKNIQYF

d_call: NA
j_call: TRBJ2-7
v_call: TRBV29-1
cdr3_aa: CSVVGTTNSYEQYF

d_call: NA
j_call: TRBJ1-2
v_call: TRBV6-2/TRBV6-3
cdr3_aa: CASTSTFADYTF

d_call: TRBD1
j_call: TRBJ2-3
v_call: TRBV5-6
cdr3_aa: CASSLFDRGHSDTQYF

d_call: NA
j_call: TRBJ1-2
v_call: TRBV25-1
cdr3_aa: CASSEWVYGYTF

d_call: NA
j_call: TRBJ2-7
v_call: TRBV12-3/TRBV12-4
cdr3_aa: CASSLISTYEQYF